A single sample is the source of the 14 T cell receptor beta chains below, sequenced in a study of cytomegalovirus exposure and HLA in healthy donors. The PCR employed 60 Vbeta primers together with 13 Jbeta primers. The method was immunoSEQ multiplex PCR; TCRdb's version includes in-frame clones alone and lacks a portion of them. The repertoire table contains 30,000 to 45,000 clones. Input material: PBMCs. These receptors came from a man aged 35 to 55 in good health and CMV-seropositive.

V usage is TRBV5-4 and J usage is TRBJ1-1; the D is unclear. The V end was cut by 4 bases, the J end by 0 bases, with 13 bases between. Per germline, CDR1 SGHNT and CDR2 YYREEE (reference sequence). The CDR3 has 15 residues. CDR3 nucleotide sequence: TGTGCCAGCAGCCTAAATATTGAAATGAACACTGAAGCTTTCTTT. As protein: CASSLNIEMNTEAFF.

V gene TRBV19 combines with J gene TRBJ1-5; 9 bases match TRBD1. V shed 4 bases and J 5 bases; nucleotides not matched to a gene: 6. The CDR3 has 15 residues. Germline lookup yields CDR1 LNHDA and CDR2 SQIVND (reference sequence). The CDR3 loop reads CASSTGQGLHQPQHF. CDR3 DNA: TGTGCCAGTAGTACCGGACAGGGGCTCCATCAGCCCCAGCATTTT. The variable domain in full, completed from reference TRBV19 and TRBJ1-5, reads DGGITQSPKYLFRKEGQNVTLSCEQNLNHDAMYWYRQDPGQGLRLIYYSQIVNDFQKGDIAEGYSVSREKKESFPLTVTSAQKNPTAFYLCASSTGQGLHQPQHFGDGTRLSIL.

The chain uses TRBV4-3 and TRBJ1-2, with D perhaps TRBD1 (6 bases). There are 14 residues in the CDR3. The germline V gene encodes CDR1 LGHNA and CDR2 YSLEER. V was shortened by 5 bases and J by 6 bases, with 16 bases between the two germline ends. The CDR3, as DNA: TGCGCCAGCAGCGGAATTGGGGGGGCTGATGGCTACACCTTC. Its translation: CASSGIGGADGYTF.

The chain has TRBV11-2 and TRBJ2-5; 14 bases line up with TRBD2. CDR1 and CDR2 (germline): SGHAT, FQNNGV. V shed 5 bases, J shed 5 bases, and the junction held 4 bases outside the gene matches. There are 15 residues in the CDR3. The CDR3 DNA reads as TGTGCCAGCAGCAGGACTAGCGGGAGGATGGAGACCCAGTACTTC. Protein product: CASSRTSGRMETQYF.

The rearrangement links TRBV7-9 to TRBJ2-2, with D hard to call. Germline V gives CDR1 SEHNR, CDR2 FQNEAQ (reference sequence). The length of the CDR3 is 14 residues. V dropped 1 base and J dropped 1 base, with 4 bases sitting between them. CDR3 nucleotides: TGTGCCAGCAGCTTAGGAGGGAACACCGGGGAGCTGTTTTTT. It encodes CASSLGGNTGELFF. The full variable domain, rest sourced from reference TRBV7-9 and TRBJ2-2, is DTGVSQNPRHKITKRGQNVTFRCDPISEHNRLYWYRQTLGQGPEFLTYFQNEAQLEKSRLLSDRFSAERPKGSFSTLEIQRTEQGDSAMYLCASSLGGNTGELFFGEGSRLTVL.

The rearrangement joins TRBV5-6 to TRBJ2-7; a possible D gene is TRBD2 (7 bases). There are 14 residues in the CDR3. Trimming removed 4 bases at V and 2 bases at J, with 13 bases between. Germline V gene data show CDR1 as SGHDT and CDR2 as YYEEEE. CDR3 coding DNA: TGTGCCAGCAGCCAAGGGGGACTACCCTACGAGCAGTACTTC. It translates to CASSQGGLPYEQYF.

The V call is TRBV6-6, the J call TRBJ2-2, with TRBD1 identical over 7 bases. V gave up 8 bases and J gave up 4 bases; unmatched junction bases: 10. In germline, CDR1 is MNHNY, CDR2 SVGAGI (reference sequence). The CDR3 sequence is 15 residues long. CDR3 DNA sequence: TGTGCCAGCTCAAGGGGGCAGGGTGGCACCGGGGAGCTGTTTTTT. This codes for CASSRGQGGTGELFF.

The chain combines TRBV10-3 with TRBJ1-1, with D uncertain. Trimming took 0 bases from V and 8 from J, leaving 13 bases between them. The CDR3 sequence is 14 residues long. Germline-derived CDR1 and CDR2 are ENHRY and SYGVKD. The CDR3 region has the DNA TGTGCCATCAGTGAGTCTCCCCTAAACTACGAAGCTTTCTTT. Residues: CAISESPLNYEAFF.

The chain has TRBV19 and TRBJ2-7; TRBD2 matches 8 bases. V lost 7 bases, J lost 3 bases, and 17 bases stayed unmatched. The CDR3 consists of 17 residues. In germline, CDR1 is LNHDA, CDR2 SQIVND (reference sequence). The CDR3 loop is CASTRRGGKTMGYEQYF. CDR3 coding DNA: TGTGCCAGTACCCGCCGGGGGGGGAAAACTATGGGCTACGAGCAGTACTTC.

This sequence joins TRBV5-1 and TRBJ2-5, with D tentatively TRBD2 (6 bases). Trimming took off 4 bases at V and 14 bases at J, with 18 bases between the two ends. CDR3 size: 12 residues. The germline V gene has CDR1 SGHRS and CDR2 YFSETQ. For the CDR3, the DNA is TGCGCCAGCAGCCCCGACGGGGGAATCGAATACTTC. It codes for CASSPDGGIEYF.

This CDR3 is CASSDLGQGQTEAFF. DNA for the CDR3: TGTGCCAGCAGTGACCTCGGACAGGGCCAAACTGAAGCTTTCTTT. The rearrangement uses TRBV6-4 and TRBJ1-1; 8 bases match TRBD1. V trimming: 2 bases; J trimming: 5 bases; junction bases outside the gene matches: 7. Germline V CDR1 and CDR2: MRHNA, SNTAGT. This CDR3 spans 15 amino acids.

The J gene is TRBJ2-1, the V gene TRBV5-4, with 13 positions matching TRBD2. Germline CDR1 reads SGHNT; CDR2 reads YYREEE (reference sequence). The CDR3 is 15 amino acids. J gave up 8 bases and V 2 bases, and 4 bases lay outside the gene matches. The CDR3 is CASSFRTSGSHEQFF. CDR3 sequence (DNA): TGTGCCAGCAGCTTCAGGACTAGCGGGAGCCATGAGCAGTTCTTC.

This CDR3 is CASSLAEGQYYEQYF. The CDR3, as DNA: TGTGCCAGCAGCTTAGCGGAAGGACAGTACTACGAGCAGTACTTC. This sequence joins TRBV7-8 and TRBJ2-7, with D perhaps matching TRBD1 (6 bases). The CDR3 extends over 15 amino acids. V was cut by 0 bases and J by 3 bases, with 12 bases left in between. Germline-derived CDR1 and CDR2 are SGHVS and FQNEAQ.

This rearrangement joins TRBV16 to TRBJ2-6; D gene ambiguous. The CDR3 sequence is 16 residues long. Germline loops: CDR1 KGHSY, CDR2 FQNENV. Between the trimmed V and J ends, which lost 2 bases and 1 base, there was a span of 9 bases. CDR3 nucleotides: TGTGCCAGCAGCCAAGCTCGGGTTTCTGGGGCCAACGTCCTGACTTTC. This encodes CASSQARVSGANVLTF. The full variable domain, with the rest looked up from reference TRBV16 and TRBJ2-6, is GEEVAQTPKHLVRGEGQKAKLYCAPIKGHSYVFWYQQVLKNEFKFLISFQNENVFDETGMPKERFSAKCLPNSPCSLEIQATKLEDSAVYFCASSQARVSGANVLTFGAGSRLTVL.